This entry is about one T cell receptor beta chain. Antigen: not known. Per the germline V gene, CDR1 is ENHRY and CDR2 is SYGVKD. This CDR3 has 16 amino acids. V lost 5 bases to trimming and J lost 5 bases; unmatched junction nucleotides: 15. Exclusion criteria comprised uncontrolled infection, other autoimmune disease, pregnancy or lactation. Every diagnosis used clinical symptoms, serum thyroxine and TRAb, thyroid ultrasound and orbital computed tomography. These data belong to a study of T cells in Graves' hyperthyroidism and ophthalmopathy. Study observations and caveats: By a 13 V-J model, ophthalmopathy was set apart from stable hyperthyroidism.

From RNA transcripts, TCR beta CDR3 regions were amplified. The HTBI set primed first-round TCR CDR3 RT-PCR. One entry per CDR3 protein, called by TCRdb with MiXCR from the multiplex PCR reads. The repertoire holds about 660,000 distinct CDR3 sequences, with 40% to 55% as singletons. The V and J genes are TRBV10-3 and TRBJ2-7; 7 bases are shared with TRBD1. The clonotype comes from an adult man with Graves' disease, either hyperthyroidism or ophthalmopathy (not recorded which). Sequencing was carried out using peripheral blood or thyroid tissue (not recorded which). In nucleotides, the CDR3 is TGTGCCATCAGTAAAACCGGAGAGGGGGCGTCCCACGAGCAGTACTTC. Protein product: CAISKTGEGASHEQYF.